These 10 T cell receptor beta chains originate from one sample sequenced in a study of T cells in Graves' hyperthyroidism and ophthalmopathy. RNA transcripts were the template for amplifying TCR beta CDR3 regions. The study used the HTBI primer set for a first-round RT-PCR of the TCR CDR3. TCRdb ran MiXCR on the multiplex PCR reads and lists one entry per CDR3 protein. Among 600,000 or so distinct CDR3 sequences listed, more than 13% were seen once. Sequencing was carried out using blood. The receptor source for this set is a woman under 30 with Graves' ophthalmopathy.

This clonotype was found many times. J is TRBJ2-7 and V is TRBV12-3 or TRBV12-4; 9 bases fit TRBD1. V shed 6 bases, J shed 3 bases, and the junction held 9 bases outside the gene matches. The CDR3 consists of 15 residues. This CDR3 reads CASRERTGVFYEQYF. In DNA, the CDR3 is TGTGCCAGCAGAGAGAGGACAGGGGTTTTCTACGAGCAGTACTTC.

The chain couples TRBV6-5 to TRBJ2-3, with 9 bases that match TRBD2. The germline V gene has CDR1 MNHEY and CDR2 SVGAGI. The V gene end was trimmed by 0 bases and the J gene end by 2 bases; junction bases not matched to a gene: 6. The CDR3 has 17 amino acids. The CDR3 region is CASSYSAGGSDTDTQYF. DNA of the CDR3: TGTGCCAGCAGTTACTCAGCGGGAGGTTCTGACACAGATACGCAGTATTTT.

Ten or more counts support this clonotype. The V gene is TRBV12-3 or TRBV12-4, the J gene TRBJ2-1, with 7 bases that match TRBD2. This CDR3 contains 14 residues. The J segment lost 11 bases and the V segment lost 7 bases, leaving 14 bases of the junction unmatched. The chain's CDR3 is CASKGNLRDYQQFF. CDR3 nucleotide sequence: TGTGCCAGCAAGGGGAACCTGAGGGACTACCAGCAGTTCTTC.

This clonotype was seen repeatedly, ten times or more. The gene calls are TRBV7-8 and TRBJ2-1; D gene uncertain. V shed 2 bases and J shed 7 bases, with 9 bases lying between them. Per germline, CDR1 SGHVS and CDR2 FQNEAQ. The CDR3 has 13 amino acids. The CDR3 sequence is CASSLQLGNEQFF. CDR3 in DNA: TGTGCCAGCAGCTTACAACTGGGGAATGAGCAGTTCTTC.

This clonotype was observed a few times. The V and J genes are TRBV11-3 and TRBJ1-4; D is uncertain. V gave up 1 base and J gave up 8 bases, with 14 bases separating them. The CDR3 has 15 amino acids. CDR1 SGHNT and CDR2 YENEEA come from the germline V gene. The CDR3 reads CASSLGDAVREKLFF. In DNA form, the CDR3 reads TGTGCCAGCAGCTTAGGAGATGCGGTTCGGGAAAAACTGTTTTTT. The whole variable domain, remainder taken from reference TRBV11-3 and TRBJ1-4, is EAGVVQSPRYKIIEKKQPVAFWCNPISGHNTLYWYLQNLGQGPELLIRYENEEAVDDSQLPKDRFSAERLKGVDSTLKIQPAELGDSAVYLCASSLGDAVREKLFFGSGTQLSVL.

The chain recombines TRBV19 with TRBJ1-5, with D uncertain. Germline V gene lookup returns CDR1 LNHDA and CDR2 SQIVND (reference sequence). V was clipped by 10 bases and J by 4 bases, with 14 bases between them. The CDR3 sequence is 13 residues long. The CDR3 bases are TGTGCCACTCTACAGAGCCCGAATCAGCCCCAGCATTTT. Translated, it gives CATLQSPNQPQHF. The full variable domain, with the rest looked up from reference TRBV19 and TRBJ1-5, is DGGITQSPKYLFRKEGQNVTLSCEQNLNHDAMYWYRQDPGQGLRLIYYSQIVNDFQKGDIAEGYSVSREKKESFPLTVTSAQKNPTAFYLCATLQSPNQPQHFGDGTRLSIL.

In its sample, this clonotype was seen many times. The CDR3 region has the DNA TGTGCCAGCAGCAACAGGAACACTGAAGCTTTCTTT. Protein sequence: CASSNRNTEAFF. This chain uses TRBV12-3 or TRBV12-4 with TRBJ1-1; D is undetermined. The CDR3 runs 12 residues. V lost 6 bases to trimming and J lost 1 base, with 6 bases between them.

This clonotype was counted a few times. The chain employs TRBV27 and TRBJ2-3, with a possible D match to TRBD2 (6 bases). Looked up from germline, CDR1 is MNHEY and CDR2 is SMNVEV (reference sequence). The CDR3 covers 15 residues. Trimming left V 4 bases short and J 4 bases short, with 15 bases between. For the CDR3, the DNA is TGTGCCAGCAGTTCCGGGAGCCTCGGGGCAGATACGCAGTATTTT. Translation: CASSSGSLGADTQYF.

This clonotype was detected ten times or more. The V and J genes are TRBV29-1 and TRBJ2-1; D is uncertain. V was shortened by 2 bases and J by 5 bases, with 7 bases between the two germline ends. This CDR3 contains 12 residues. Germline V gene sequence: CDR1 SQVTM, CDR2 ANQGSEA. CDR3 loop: CSVEHSDNEQFF. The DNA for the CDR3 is TGCAGCGTTGAACACAGTGACAATGAGCAGTTCTTC.

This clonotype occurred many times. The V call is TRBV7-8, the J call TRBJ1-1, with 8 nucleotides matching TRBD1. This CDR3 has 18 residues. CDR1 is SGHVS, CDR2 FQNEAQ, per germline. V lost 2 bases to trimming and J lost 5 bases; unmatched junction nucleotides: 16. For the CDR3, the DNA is TGTGCCAGCAGCTTATCGCAGGGGGCTAACTTCTTTGTAACTGAAGCTTTCTTT. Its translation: CASSLSQGANFFVTEAFF.